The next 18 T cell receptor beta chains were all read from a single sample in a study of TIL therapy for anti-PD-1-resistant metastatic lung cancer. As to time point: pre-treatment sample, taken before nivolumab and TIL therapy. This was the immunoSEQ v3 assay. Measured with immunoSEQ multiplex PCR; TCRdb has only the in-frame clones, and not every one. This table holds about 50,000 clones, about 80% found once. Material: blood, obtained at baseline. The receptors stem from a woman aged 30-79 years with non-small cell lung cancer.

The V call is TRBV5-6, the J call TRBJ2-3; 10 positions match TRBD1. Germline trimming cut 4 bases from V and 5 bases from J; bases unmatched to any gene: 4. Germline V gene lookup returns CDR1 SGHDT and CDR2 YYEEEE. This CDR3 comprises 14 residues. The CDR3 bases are TGTGCCAGCAGCGGGACAGGGGTGGAAGATACGCAGTATTTT. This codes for CASSGTGVEDTQYF.

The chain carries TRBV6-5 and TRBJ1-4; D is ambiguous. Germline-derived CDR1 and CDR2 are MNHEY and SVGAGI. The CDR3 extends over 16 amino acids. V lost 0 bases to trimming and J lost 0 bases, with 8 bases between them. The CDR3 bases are TGTGCCAGCAGTTACTCGCACATCCCAACTAATGAAAAACTGTTTTTT. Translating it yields CASSYSHIPTNEKLFF.

The CDR3 sequence is CASSLTGYTEAFF. DNA for the CDR3: TGTGCCAGCAGCTTAACAGGGTACACTGAAGCTTTCTTT. The V gene is TRBV11-3, the J gene TRBJ1-1, with TRBD1 as a possible D gene (6 bases). CDR1 SGHNT and CDR2 YENEEA come from the germline V gene. V lost 2 bases and J 3 bases, leaving 7 bases between the germline ends. This CDR3 contains 13 residues.

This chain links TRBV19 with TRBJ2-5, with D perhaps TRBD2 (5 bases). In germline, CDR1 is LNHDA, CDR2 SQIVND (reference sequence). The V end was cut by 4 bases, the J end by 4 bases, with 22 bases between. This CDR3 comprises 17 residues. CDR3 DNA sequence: TGTGCCAGTAGTACCGAAGGGTTTCAGCGGCCGGGAGAGACCCAGTACTTC. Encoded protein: CASSTEGFQRPGETQYF.

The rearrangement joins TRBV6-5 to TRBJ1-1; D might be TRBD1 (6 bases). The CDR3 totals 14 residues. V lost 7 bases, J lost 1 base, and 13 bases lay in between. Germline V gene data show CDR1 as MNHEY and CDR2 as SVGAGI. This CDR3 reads CASIIGTSNTEAFF. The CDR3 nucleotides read TGTGCCAGCATCATCGGGACATCGAACACTGAAGCTTTCTTT.

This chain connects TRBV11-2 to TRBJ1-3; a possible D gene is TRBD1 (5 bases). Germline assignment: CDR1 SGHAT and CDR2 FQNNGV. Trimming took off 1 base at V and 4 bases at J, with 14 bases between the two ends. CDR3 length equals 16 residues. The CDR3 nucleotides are TGTGCCAGCAGCTTAGCTCCCCCAGGGAACGGAAACACCATATATTTT. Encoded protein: CASSLAPPGNGNTIYF. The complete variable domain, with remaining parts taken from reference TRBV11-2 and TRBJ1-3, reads EAGVAQSPRYKIIEKRQSVAFWCNPISGHATLYWYQQILGQGPKLLIQFQNNGVVDDSQLPKDRFSAERLKGVDSTLKIQPAKLEDSAVYLCASSLAPPGNGNTIYFGEGSWLTVV.

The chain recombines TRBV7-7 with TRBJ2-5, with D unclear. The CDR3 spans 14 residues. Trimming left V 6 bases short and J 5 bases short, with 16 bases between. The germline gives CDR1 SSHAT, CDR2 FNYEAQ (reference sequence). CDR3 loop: CASSLTSTWETQYF. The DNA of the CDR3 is TGTGCCAGCAGTTTGACGTCAACGTGGGAGACCCAGTACTTC.

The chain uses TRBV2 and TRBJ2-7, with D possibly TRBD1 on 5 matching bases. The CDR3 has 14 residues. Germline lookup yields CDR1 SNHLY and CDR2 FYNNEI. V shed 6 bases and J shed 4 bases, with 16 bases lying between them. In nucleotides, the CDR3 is TGTGCCAGCAGGAAGACAGAAGCCATTTACGAGCAGTACTTC. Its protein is CASRKTEAIYEQYF. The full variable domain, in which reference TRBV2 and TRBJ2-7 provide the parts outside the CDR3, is EPEVTQTPSHQVTQMGQEVILRCVPISNHLYFYWYRQILGQKVEFLVSFYNNEISEKSEIFDDQFSVERPDGSNFTLKIRSTKLEDSAMYFCASRKTEAIYEQYFGPGTRLTVT.

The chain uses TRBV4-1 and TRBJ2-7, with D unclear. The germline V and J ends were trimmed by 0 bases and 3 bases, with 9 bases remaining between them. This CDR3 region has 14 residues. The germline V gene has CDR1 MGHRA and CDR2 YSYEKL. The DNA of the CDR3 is TGCGCCAGCAGCCAAGAGGTAGAGATCTACGAGCAGTACTTC. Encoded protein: CASSQEVEIYEQYF.

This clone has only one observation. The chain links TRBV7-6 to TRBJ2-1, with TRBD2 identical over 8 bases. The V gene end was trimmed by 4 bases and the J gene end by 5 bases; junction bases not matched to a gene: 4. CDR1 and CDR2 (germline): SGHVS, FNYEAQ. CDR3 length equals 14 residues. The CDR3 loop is CASSWAGGDNEQFF. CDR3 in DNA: TGTGCCAGCAGCTGGGCGGGGGGCGACAATGAGCAGTTCTTC.

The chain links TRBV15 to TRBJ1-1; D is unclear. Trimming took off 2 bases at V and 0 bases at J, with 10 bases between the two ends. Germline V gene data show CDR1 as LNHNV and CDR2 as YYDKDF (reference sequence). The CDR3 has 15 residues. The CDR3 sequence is CATSRPPGVNTEAFF. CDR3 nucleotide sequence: TGTGCCACCAGCAGACCTCCGGGCGTGAACACTGAAGCTTTCTTT.

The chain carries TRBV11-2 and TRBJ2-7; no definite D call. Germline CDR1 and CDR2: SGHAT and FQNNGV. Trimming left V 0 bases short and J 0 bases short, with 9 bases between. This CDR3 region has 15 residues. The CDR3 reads CASSLDRQYSYEQYF. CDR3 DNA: TGTGCCAGCAGCTTAGATCGTCAGTACTCCTACGAGCAGTACTTC.

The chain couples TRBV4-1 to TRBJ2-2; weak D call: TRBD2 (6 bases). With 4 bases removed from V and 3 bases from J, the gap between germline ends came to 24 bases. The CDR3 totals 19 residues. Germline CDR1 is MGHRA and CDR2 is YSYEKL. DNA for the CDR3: TGCGCCAGCAGCCCCTTCGGGAGACCGGGACTGGTCCACACCGGGGAGCTGTTTTTT. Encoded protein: CASSPFGRPGLVHTGELFF.

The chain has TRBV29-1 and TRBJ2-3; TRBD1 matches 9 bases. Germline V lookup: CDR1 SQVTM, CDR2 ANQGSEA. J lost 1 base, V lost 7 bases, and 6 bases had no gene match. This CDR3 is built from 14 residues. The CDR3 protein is CSGKGTGRTDTQYF. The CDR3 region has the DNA TGCAGCGGGAAGGGGACAGGGCGCACAGATACGCAGTATTTT.

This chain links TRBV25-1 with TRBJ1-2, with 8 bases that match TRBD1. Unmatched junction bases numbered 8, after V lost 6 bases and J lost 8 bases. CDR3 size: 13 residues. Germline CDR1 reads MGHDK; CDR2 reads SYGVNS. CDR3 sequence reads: CASSPDRADGYTF. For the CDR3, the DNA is TGTGCCAGCAGCCCGGACAGGGCGGACGGCTACACCTTC.

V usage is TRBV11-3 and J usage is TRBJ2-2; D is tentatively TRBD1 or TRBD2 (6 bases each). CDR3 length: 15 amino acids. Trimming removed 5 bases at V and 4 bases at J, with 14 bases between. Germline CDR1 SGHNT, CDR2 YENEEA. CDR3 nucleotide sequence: TGTGCCAGCAGCACCGGAGGGGGTCTCACCGGGGAGCTGTTTTTT. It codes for CASSTGGGLTGELFF. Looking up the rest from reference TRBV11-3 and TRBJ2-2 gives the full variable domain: EAGVVQSPRYKIIEKKQPVAFWCNPISGHNTLYWYLQNLGQGPELLIRYENEEAVDDSQLPKDRFSAERLKGVDSTLKIQPAELGDSAVYLCASSTGGGLTGELFFGEGSRLTVL.

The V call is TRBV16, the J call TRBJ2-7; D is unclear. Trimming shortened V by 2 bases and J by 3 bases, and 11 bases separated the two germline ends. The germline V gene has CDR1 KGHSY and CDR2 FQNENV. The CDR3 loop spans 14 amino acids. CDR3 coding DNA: TGTGCCAGCAGCCAAAATGCAGATCTCTACGAGCAGTACTTC. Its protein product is CASSQNADLYEQYF. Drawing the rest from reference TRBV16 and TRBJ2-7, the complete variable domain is GEEVAQTPKHLVRGEGQKAKLYCAPIKGHSYVFWYQQVLKNEFKFLISFQNENVFDETGMPKERFSAKCLPNSPCSLEIQATKLEDSAVYFCASSQNADLYEQYFGPGTRLTVT.

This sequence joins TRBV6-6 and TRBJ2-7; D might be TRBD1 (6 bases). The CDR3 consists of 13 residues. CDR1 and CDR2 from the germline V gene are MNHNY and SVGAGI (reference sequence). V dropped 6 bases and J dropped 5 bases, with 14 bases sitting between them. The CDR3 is CASRRAGVDEQYF. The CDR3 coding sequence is TGTGCCAGCAGGAGGGCAGGGGTGGACGAGCAGTACTTC.